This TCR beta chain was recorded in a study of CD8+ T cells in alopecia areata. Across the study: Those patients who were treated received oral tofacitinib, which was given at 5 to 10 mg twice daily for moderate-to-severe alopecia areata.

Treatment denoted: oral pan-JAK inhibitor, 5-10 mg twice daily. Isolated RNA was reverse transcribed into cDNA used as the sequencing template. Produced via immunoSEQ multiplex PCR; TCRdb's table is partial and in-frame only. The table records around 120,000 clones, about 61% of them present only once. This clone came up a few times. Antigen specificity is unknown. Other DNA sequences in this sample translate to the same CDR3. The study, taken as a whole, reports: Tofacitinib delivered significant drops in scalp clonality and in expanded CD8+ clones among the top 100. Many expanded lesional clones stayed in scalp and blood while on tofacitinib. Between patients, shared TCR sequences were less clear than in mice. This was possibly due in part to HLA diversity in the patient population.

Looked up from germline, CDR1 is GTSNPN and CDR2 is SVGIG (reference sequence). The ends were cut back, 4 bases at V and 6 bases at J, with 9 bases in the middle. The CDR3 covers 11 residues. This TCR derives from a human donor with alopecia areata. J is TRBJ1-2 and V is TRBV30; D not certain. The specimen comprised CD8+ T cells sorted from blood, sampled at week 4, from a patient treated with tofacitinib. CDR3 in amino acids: CAWTRGDGYTF. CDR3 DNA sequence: TGTGCCTGGACCCGGGGAGATGGCTACACCTTC.